Listed below are T cell receptor beta chains from one sample, sequenced in a study of T cells after somatic rescue of genetic block. Here immunoSEQ multiplex PCR was the method, and the copy in TCRdb shows in-frame clones only, minus some. The sample shows approximately 13,000 clones, approximately 70% of them seen only once. Sequencing was carried out using peripheral blood mononuclear cells (PBMCs). The origin of the receptors is a boy aged 5-17 years. CDR3s include the opening cysteine and the closing phenylalanine or tryptophan. The D gene is left open where the match is weak. Clone sizes are given selectively: once, few, many, or a class where the clone is expanded.

TRBV5-4	TRBJ1-4	NA	NA	TGTGCCAGCAGCTTGGGGGCGGCAACTAATGAAAAACTGTTTTTT	CASSLGAATNEKLFF
TRBV7-9	TRBJ2-2	NA	NA	TGTGCCAGCAGCTTAAACAGGGTTGCCGGGGAGCTGTTTTTT	CASSLNRVAGELFF
TRBV29-1	TRBJ2-7	NA	NA	TGCAGCGTCCTAACACAGGGTTCCTACGAGCAGTACTTC	CSVLTQGSYEQYF
TRBV5-1	TRBJ2-5	once	NA	TGCGCCAGCAGCCTGGGAGGGGGGGCCTTACAAGAGACCCAGTACTTC	CASSLGGGALQETQYF
TRBV5-1	TRBJ1-5	NA	NA	TGCGCCAGCAGCTTGGGGGTCGGGGGTCAGCCCCAGCATTTT	CASSLGVGGQPQHF
TRBV14	TRBJ2-7	NA	TRBD2	TGTGCCAGCAGCCGTAGCGGGGGGACATACGAGCAGTACTTC	CASSRSGGTYEQYF
TRBV19	TRBJ1-1	NA	TRBD1	TGTGCCAGTAGCGACAGGGGGCGCAACACTGAAGCTTTCTTT	CASSDRGRNTEAFF
TRBV28	TRBJ2-7	NA	NA	TGTGCCAGCAGTTTAAGGTACGAGCAGTACTTC	CASSLRYEQYF
TRBV5-4	TRBJ2-1	NA	NA	TGTGCCAGCACCGACTTGACAGGTTCCTACAATGAGCAGTTCTTC	CASTDLTGSYNEQFF
TRBV19	TRBJ2-3	NA	NA	TGTGCCAGTAACCCCACTCGGGAGAAGTTCACAGATACGCAGTATTTT	CASNPTREKFTDTQYF
TRBV30	TRBJ2-5	NA	NA	TGTGCCTGGAGTGTAAACCGAAACCAAGAGACCCAGTACTTC	CAWSVNRNQETQYF